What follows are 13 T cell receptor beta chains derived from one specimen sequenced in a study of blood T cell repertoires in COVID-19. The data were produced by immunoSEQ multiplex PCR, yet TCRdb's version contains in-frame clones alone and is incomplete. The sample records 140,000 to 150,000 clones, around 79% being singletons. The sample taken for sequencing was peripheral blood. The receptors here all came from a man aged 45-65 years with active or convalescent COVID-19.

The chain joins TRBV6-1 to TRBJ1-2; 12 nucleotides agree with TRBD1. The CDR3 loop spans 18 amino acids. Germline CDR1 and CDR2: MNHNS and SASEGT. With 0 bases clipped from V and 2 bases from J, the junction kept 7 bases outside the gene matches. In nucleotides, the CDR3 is TGTGCCAGCAGTGAAGCAAGCCGGGACAGGGGGCAGAACTATGGCTACACCTTC. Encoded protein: CASSEASRDRGQNYGYTF.

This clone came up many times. The CDR3 DNA reads TGTGCCAGCAGCGCGTCCGGGACTAGCGGTGTCGAGCAGTACTTC. This sequence encodes CASSASGTSGVEQYF. V and J are TRBV9 and TRBJ2-7; 11 nucleotides match TRBD2. The CDR3 runs to 15 residues. V was pared by 3 bases and J by 6 bases, with 8 bases of the junction left unmatched. The germline V gene encodes CDR1 SGDLS and CDR2 YYNGEE.

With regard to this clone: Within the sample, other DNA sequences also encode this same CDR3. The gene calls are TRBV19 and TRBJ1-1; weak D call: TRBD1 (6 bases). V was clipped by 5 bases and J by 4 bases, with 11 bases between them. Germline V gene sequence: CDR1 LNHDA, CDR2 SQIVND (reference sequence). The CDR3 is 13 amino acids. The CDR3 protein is CASSSTGSTEAFF. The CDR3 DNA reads TGTGCCAGTAGTTCCACAGGGAGCACTGAAGCTTTCTTT.

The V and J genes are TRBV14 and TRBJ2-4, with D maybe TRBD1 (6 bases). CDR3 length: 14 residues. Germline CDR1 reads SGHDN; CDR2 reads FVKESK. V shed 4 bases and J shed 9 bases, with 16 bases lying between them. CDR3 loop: CASSPSGGHTIQYF. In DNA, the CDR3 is TGTGCCAGCAGCCCCTCTGGGGGACATACCATTCAGTACTTC.

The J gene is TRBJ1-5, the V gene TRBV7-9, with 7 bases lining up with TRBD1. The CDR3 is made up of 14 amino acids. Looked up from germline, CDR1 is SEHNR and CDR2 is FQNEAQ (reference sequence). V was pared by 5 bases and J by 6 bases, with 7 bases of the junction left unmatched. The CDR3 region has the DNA TGTGCCAGCAGCCTCAGGGGGGAGCGTCAGCCCCAGCATTTT. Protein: CASSLRGERQPQHF.

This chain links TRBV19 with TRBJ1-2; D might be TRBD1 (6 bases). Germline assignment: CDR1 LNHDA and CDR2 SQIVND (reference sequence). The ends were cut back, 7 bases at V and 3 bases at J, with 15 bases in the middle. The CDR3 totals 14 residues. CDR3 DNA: TGTGCCAGTACCCCCTGGGACAATTACTATGGCTACACCTTC. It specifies CASTPWDNYYGYTF.

The CDR3 sequence: CASSIPTTADHHGYTF. Here the CDR3 DNA reads TGTGCCAGTAGTATACCAACTACGGCCGACCACCATGGCTACACCTTC. The chain recombines TRBV19 with TRBJ1-2; D is undetermined. This CDR3 contains 16 residues. Germline-derived CDR1 and CDR2 are LNHDA and SQIVND (reference sequence). Trimming left V 2 bases short and J 6 bases short, with 19 bases between.

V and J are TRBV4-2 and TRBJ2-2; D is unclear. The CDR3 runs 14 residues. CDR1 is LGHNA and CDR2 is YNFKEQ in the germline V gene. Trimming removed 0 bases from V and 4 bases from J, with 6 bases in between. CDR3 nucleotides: TGTGCCAGCAGCCAAGATATAGTCACCGGGGAGCTGTTTTTT. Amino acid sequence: CASSQDIVTGELFF.

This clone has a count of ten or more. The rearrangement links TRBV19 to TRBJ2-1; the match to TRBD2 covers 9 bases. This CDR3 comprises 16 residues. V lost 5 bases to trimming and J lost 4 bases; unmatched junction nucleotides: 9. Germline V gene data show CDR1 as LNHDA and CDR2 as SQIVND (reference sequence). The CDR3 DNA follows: TGTGCCAGTAGTTTAGCGGGAGAGCTTTTATACAATGAGCAGTTCTTC. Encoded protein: CASSLAGELLYNEQFF.

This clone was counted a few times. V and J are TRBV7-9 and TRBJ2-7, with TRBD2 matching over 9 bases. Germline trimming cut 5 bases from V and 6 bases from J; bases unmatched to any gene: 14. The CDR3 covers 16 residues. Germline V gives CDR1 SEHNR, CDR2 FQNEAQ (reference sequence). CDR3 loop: CASSPPEGPAGGEQYF. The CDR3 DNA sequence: TGTGCCAGCAGCCCCCCGGAGGGGCCAGCGGGGGGCGAGCAGTACTTC. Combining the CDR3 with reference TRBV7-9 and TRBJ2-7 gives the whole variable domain DTGVSQNPRHKITKRGQNVTFRCDPISEHNRLYWYRQTLGQGPEFLTYFQNEAQLEKSRLLSDRFSAERPKGSFSTLEIQRTEQGDSAMYLCASSPPEGPAGGEQYFGPGTRLTVT.

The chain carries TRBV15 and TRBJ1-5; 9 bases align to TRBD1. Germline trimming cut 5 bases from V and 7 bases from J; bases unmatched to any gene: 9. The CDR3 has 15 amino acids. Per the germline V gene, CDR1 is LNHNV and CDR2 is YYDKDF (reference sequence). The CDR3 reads CATSSPDRGGQPQHF. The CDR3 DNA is TGTGCCACCAGCTCCCCGGACAGGGGAGGACAGCCCCAGCATTTT.

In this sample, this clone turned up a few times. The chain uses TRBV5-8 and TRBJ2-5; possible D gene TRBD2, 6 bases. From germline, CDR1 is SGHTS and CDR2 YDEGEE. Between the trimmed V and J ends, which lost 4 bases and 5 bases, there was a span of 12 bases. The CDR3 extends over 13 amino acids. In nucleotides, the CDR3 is TGTGCCAGCAGCCCTGGACTAATCGAGACCCAGTACTTC. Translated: CASSPGLIETQYF.

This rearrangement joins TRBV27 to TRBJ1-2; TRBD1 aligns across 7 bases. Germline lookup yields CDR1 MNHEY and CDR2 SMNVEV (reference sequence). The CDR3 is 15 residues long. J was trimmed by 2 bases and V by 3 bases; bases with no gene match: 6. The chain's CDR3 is CASSFQGTANYGYTF. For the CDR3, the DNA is TGTGCCAGCAGTTTCCAAGGGACAGCCAACTATGGCTACACCTTC.